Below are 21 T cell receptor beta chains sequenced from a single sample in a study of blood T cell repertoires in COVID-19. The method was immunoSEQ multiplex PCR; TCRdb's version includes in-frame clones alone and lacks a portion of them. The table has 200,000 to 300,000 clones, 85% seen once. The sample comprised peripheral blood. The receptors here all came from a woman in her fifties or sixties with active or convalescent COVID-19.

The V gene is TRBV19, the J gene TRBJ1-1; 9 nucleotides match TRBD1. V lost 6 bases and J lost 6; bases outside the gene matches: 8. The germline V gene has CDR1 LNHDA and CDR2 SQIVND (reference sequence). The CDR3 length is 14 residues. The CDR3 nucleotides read TGTGCCAGTAGCGCTCCGGGACAGGGCCCTGAAGCTTTCTTT. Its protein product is CASSAPGQGPEAFF.

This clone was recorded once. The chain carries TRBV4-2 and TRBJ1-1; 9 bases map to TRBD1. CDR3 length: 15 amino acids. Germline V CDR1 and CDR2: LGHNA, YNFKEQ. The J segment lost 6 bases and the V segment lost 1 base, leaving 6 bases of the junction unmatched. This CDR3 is CASSQAGTGRAEAFF. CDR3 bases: TGTGCCAGCAGCCAAGCCGGGACAGGGCGTGCTGAAGCTTTCTTT.

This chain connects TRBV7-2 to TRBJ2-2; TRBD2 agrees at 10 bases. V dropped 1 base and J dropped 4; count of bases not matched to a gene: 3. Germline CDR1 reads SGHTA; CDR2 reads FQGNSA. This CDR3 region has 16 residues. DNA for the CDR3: TGTGCCAGCAGCTTAGTCGTAGCGGGGGGCACCGGGGAGCTGTTTTTT. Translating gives CASSLVVAGGTGELFF.

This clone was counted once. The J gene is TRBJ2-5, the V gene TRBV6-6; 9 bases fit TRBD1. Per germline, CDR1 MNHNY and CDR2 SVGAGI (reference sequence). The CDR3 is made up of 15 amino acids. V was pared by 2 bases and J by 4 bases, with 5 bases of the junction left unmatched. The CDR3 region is CASSYDRGAGETQYF. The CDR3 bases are TGTGCCAGCAGTTACGACAGGGGGGCGGGAGAGACCCAGTACTTC.

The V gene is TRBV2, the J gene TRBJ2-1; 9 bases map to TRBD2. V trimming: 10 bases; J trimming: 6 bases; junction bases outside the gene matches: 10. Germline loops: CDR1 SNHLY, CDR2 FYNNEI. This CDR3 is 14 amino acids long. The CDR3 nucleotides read TGTGCCATCGCCGGGACTAGCTCCCCCAATGAGCAGTTCTTC. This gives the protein CAIAGTSSPNEQFF. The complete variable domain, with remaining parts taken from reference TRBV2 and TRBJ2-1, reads EPEVTQTPSHQVTQMGQEVILRCVPISNHLYFYWYRQILGQKVEFLVSFYNNEISEKSEIFDDQFSVERPDGSNFTLKIRSTKLEDSAMYFCAIAGTSSPNEQFFGPGTRLTVL.

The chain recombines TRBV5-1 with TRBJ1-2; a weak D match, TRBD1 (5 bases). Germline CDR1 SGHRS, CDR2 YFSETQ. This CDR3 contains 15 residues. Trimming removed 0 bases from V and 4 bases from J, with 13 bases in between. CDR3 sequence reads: CASSLGGNRPYGYTF. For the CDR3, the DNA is TGCGCCAGCAGCTTGGGGGGCAACAGACCCTATGGCTACACCTTC.

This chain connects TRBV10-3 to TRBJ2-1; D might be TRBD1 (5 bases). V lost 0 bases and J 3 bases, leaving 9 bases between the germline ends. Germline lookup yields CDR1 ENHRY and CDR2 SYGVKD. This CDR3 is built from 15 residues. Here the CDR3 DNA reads TGTGCCATCAGTGAGTCGGTCGACAGCTACAATGAGCAGTTCTTC. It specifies CAISESVDSYNEQFF.

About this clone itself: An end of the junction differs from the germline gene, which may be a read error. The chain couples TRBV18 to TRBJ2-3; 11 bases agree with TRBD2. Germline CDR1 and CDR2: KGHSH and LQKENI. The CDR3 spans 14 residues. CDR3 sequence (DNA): TGTGCCAGCTCGCCACTAGCGGGGGCAGATACGCAGTATTTT. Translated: CASSPLAGADTQYF. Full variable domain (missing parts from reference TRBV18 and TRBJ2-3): NAGVMQNPRHLVRRRGQEARLRCSPMKGHSHVYWYRQLPEEGLKFMVYLQKENIIDESGMPKERFSAEFPKEGPSILRIQQVVRGDSAAYFCASSPLAGADTQYFGPGTRLTVL.

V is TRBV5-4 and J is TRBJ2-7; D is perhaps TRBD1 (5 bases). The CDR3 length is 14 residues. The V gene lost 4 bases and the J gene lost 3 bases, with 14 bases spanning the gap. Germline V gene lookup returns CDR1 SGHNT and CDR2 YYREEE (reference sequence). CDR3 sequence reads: CASSQKQGSYEQYF. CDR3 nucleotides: TGTGCCAGCAGCCAAAAGCAGGGCAGCTACGAGCAGTACTTC.

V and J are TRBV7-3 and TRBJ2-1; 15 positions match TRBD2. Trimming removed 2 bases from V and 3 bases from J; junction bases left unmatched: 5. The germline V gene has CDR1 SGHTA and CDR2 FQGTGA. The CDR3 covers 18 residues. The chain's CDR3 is CASSLRTSGRGDYNEQFF. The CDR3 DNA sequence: TGTGCCAGCAGCTTACGGACTAGCGGGAGGGGAGACTACAATGAGCAGTTCTTC.

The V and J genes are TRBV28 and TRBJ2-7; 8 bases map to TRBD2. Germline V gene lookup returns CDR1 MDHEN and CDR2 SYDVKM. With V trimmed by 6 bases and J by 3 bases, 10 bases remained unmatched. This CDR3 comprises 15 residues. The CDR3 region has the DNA TGTGCCAGCAGCTTGGGTAGCGGGGTAGACTACGAGCAGTACGTC. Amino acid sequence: CASSLGSGVDYEQYV.

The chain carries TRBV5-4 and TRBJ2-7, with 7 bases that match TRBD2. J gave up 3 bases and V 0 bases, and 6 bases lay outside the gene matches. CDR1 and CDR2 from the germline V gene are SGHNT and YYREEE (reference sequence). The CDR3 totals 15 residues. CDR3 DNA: TGTGCCAGCAGCTTGGGGCCTAGCGGTAACTACGAGCAGTACTTC. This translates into CASSLGPSGNYEQYF.

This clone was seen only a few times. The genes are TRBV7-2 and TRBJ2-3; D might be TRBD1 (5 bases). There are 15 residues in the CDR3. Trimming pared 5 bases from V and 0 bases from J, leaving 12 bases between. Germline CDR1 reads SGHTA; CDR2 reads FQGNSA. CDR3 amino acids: CASSQNQGSTDTQYF. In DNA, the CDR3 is TGTGCCAGCAGCCAAAACCAGGGAAGCACAGATACGCAGTATTTT.

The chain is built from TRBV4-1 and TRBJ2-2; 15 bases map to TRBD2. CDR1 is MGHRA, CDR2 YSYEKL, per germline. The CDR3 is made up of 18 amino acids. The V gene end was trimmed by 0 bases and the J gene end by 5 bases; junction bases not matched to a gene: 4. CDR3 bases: TGCGCCAGCAGCCAAGACCCCGGACTAGCGGGGGGGACCGGGGAGCTGTTTTTT. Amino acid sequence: CASSQDPGLAGGTGELFF.

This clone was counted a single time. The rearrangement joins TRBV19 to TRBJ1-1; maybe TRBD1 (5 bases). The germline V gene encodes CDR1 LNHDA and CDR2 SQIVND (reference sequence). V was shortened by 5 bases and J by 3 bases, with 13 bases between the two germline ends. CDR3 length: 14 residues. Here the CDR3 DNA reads TGTGCCAGTAGTCGACAGTATATGTACACTGAAGCTTTCTTT. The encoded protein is CASSRQYMYTEAFF.

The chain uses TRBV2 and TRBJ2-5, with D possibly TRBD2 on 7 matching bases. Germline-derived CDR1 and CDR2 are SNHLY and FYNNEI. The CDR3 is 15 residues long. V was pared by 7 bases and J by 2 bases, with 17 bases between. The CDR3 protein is CASKVLGGGQETQYF. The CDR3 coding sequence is TGTGCCAGCAAGGTTCTAGGGGGGGGACAAGAGACCCAGTACTTC.

CDR3 sequence reads: CASSPPRREGTDTQYF. CDR3 in DNA: TGTGCCAGCAGCCCTCCTAGGCGGGAGGGCACAGATACGCAGTATTTT. The V gene is TRBV11-2, the J gene TRBJ2-3, with TRBD2 identical over 8 bases. This CDR3 spans 16 amino acids. Germline CDR1 and CDR2: SGHAT and FQNNGV. The junction had 8 bases not matched to a gene; V was cut back by 5 bases and J by 1 base.

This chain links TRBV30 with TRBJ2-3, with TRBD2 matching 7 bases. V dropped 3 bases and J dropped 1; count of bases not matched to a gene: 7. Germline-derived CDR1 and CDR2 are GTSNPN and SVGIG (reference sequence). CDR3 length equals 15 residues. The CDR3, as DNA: TGTGCCTGGAGCCTTGGTGCGGGAGGCACAGATACGCAGTATTTT. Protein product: CAWSLGAGGTDTQYF.

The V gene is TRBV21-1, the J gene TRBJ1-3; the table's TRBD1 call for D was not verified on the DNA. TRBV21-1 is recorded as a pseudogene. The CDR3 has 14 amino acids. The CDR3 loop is CASSKETTGNTIYF. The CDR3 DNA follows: TGTGCCAGCAGCAAAGAGACAACTGGAAACACCATATATTTT.

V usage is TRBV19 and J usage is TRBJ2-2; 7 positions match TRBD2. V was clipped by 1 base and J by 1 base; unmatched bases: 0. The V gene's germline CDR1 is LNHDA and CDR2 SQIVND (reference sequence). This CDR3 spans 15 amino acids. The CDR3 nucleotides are TGTGCCAGTAGTATAGTAGCGGGGAACACCGGGGAGCTGTTTTTT. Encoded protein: CASSIVAGNTGELFF.

The CDR3 here is CASKKSGALRPYEQYV. CDR3 in DNA: TGTGCCAGCAAGAAGAGTGGGGCCCTGCGCCCCTACGAGCAGTACGTC. This sequence joins TRBV27 and TRBJ2-7; the D gene is possibly TRBD1 (5 bases). Trimming cost V 7 bases and J 2 bases, with 21 bases left between them. The CDR3 consists of 16 residues. Germline CDR1 and CDR2: MNHEY and SMNVEV (reference sequence).